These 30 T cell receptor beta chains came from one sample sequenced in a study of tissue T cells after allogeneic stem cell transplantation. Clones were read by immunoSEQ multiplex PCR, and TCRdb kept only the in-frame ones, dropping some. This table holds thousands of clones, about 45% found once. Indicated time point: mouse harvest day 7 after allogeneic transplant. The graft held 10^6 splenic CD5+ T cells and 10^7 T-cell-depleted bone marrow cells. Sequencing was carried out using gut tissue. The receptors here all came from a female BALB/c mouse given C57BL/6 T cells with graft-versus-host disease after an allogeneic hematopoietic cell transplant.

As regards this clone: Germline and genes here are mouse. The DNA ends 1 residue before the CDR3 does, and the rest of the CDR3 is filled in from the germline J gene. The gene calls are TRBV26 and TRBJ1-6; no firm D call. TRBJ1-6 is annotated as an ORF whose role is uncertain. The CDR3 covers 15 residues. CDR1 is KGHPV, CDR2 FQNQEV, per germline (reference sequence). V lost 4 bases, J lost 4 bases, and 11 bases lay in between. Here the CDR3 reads CASSPRPAYNSPLYF. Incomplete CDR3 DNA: TGTGCCAGCAGTCCCCGACCAGCATATAATTCGCCCCTCTAC.

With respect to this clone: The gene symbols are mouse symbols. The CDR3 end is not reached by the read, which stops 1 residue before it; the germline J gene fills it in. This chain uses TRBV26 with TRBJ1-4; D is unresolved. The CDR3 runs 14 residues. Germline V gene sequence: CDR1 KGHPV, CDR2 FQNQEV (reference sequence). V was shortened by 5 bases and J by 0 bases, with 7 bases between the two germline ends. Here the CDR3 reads CASSLTFSNERLFF. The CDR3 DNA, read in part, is TGTGCCAGCAGTTTGACATTTTCCAACGAAAGATTATTT.

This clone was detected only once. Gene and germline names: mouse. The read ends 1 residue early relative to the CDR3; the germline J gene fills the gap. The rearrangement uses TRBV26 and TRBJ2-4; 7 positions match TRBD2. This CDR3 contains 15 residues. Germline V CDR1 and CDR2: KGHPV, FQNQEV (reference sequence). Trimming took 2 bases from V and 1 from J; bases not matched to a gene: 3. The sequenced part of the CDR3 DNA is TGTGCCAGCAGTCTGAACTGGGGAGGTCAAAACACCTTGTAC. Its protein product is CASSLNWGGQNTLY. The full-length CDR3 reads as CASSLNWGGQNTLYF.

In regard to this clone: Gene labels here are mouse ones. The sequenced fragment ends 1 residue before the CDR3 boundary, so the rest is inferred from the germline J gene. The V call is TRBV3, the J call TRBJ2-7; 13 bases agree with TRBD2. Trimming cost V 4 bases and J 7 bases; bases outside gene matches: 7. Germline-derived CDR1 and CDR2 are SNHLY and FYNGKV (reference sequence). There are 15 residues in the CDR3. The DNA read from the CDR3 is TGTGCCAGCAGCTCGGACTGGGGGGGCGCGGGGGAACAGTAC. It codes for CASSSDWGGAGEQY. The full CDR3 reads CASSSDWGGAGEQYF.

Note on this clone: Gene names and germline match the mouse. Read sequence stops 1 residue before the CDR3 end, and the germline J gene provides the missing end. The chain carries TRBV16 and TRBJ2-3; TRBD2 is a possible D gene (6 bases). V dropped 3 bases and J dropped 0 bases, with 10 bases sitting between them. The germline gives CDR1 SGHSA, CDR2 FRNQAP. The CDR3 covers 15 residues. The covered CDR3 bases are TGTGCAAGCAGCTTGTCAGGGACTAGTGCAGAAACGCTGTAT. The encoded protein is CASSLSGTSAETLY. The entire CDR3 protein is CASSLSGTSAETLYF.

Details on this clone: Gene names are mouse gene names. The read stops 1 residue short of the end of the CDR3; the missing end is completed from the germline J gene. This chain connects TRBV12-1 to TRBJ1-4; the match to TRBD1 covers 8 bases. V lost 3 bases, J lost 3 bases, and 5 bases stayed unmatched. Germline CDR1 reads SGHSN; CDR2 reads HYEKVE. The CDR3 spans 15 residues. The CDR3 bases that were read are TGTGCCAGCTCTGCCCGACAGGGGACCAACGAAAGATTATTT. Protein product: CASSARQGTNERLF. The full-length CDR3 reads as CASSARQGTNERLFF.

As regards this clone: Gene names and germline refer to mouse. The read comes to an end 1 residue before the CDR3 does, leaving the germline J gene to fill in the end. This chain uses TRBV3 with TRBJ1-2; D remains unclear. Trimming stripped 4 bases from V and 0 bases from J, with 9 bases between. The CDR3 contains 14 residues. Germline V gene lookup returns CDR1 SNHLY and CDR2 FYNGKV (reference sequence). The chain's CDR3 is CASSWNNANSDYTF. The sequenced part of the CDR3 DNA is TGTGCCAGCAGCTGGAACAATGCAAACTCCGACTACACC.

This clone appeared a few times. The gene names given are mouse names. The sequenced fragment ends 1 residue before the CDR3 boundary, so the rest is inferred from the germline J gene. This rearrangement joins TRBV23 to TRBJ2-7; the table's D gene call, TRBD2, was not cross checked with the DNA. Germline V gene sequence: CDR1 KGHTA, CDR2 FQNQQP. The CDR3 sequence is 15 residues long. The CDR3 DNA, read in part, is TGCTCCAGCAGTCAATCGGGGACTGGGGGGGATGAACAGTAC. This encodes CSSSQSGTGGDEQY. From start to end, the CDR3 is CSSSQSGTGGDEQYF.

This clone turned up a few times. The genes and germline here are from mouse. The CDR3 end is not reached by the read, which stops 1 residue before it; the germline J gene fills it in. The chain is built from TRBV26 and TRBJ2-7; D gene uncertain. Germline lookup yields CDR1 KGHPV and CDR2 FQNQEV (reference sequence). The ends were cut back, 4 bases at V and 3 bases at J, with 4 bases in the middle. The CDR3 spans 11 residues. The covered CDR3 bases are TGTGCCAGCAGTCGGGGCTATGAACAGTAC. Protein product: CASSRGYEQY. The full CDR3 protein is CASSRGYEQYF.

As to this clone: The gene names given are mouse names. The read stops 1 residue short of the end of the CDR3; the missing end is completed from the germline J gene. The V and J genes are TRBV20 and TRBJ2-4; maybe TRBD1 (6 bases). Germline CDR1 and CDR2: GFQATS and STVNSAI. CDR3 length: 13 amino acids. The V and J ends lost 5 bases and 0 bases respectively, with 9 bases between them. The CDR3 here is CGAGTTSQNTLYF. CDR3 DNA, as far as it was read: TGTGGTGCTGGGACAACTAGTCAAAACACCTTGTAC.

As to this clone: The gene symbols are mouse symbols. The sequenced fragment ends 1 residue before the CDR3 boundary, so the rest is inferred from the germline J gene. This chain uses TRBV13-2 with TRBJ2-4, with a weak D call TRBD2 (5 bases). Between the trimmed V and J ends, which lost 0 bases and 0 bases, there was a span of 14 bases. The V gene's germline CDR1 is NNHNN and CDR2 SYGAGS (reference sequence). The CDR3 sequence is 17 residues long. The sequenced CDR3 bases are TGTGCCAGCGGTGATGCGTCACTGGACCTTAGTCAAAACACCTTGTAC. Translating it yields CASGDASLDLSQNTLY. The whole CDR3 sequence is CASGDASLDLSQNTLYF.

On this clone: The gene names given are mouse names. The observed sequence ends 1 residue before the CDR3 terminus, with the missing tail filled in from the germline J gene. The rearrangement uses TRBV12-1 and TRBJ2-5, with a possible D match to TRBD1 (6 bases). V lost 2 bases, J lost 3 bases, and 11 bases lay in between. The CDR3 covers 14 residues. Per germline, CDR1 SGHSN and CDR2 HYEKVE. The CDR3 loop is CASSPPGQQDTQYF. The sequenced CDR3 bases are TGTGCCAGCTCTCCCCCGGGACAACAAGACACCCAGTAC. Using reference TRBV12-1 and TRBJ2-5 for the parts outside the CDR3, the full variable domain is DSGVVQSPRHIIKEKGGRSVLTCIPISGHSNVVWYQQTLGKELKFLIQHYEKVERDKGFLPSRFSVQQFDDYHSEMNMSALELEDSAMYFCASSPPGQQDTQYFGPGTRLLVL.

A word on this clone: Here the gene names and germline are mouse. The sequenced CDR3 bases are TGTGCCAGCAGTCTGATGGACAGGGGTTGGGCTGAGCAGTTC. Translated: CASSLMDRGWAEQF. The entire CDR3 sequence reads CASSLMDRGWAEQFF. The rearrangement uses TRBV26 and TRBJ2-1; 9 positions agree with TRBD1. The missing CDR3 end, 1 residue past where the read stops, is filled in from the germline J gene. The CDR3 runs 15 residues. The germline CDR1 and CDR2 sequences are KGHPV and FQNQEV (reference sequence). Trimming cost V 2 bases and J 7 bases; bases outside gene matches: 6.

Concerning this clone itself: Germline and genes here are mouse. This chain's CDR3 is CASSLRGSGNTLYF. The sequenced CDR3 bases are TGTGCCAGCAGCTTAAGGGGTTCTGGAAATACGCTCTAT. The chain is built from TRBV3 and TRBJ1-3; TRBD1 is a possible D gene (5 bases). Read coverage stops 1 residue before the CDR3 terminus; the germline J gene supplies the remainder. CDR1 is SNHLY, CDR2 FYNGKV, per germline (reference sequence). The CDR3 covers 14 residues. Trimming pared 2 bases from V and 0 bases from J, leaving 5 bases between.

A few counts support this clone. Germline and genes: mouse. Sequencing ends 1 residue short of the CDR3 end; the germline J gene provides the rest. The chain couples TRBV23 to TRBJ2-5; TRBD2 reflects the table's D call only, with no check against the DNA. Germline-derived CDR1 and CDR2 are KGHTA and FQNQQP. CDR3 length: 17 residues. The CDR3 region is CSSSQRLGGLGQDTQYF. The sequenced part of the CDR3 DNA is TGCTCCAGCAGTCAAAGACTGGGGGGGCTGGGCCAAGACACCCAGTAC. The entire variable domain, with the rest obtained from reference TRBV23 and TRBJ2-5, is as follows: DAAVTQKPRYLIKMKGQEAEMKCIPEKGHTAVFWYQQKQSKELKFLIYFQNQQPLDQIDMVKERFSAVCPSSSLCSLGIRTCEAEDSALYLCSSSQRLGGLGQDTQYFGPGTRLLVL.

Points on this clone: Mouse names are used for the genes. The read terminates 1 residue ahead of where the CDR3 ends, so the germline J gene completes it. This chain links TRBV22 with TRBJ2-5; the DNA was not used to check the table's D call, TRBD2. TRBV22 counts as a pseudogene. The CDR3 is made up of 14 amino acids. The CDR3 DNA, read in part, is TGTGCCAGCAACGACTGGGGGGACCAAGACACCCAGTAC. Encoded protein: CASNDWGDQDTQY. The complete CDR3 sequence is CASNDWGDQDTQYF.

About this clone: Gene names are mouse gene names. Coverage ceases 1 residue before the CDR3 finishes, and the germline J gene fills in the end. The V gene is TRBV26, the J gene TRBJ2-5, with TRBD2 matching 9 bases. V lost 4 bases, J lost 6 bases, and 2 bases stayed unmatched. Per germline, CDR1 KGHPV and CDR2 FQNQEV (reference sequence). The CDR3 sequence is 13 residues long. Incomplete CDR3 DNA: TGTGCCAGCAGTCCCGGGACTGGGGACACCCAGTAC. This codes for CASSPGTGDTQY. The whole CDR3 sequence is CASSPGTGDTQYF.

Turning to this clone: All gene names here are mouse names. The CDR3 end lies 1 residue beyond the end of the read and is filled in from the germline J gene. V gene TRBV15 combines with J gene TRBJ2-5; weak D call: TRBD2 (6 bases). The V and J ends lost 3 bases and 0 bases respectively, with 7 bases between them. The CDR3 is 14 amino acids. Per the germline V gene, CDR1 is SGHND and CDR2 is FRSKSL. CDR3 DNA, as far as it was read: TGTGCCAGCAGTTTTGGGGGTAACCAAGACACCCAGTAC. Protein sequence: CASSFGGNQDTQY. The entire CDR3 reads CASSFGGNQDTQYF.

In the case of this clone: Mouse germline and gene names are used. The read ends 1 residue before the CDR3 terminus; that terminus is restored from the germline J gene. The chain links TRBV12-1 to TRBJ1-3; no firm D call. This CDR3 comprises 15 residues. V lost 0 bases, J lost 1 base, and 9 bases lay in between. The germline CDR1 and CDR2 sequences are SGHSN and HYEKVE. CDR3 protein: CASSLEPASGNTLYF. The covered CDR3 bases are TGTGCCAGCTCTCTCGAGCCAGCCTCTGGAAATACGCTCTAT.

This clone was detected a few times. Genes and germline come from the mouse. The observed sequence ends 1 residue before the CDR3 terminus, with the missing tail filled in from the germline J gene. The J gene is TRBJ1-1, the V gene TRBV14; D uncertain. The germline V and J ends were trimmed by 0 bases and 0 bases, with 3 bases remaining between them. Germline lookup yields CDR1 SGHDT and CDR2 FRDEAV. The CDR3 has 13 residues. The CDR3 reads CASSFSPNTEVFF. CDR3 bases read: TGTGCCAGCAGTTTCTCCCCAAACACAGAAGTCTTC. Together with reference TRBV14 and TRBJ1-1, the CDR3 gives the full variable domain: EAGVTQSPRYAVLQEGQAVSFWCDPISGHDTLYWYQQPRDQGPQLLVYFRDEAVIDNSQLPSDRFSAVRPKGTNSTLKIQSAKQGDTATYLCASSFSPNTEVFFGKGTRLTVV.

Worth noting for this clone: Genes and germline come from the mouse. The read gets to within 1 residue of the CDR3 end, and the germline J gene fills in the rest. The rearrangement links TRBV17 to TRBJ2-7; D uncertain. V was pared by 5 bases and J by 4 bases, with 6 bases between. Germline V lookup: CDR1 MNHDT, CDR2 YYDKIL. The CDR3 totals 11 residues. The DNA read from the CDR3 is TGTGCTAGCAGTGACTTTTATGAACAGTAC. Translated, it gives CASSDFYEQY. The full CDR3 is CASSDFYEQYF.

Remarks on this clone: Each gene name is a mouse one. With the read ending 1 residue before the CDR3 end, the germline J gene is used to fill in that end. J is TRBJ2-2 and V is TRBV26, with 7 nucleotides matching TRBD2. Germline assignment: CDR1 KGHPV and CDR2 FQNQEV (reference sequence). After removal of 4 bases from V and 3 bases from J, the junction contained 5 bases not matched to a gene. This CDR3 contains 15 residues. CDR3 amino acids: CASSRTGAYTGQLYF. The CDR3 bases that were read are TGTGCCAGCAGTCGTACTGGGGCTTACACCGGGCAGCTCTAC.

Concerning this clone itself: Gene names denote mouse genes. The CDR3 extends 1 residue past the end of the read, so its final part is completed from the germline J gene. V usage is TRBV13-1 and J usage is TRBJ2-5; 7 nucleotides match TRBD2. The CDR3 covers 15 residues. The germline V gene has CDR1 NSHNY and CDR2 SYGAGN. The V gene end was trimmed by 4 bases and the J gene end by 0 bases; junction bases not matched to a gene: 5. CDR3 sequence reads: CASSLLLGNQDTQYF. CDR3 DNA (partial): TGTGCCAGCAGTCTCCTACTGGGGAACCAAGACACCCAGTAC.

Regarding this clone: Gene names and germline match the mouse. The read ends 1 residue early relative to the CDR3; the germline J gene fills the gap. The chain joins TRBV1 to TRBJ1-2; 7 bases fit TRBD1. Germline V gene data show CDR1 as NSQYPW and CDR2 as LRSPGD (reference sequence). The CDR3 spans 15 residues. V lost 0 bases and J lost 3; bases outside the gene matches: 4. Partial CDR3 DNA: TGCACCTGCAGTGCAGATCGCAGGGGGGACTCCGACTACACC. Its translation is CTCSADRRGDSDYT. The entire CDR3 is CTCSADRRGDSDYTF.

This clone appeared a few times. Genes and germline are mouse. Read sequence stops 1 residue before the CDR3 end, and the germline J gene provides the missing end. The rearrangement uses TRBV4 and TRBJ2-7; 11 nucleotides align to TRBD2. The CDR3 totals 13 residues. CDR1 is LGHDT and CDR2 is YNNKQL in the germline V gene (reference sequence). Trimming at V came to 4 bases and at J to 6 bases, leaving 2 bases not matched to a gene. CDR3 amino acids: CASSLTGGGEQYF. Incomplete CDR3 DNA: TGTGCCAGCAGCTTGACTGGGGGGGGTGAACAGTAC.

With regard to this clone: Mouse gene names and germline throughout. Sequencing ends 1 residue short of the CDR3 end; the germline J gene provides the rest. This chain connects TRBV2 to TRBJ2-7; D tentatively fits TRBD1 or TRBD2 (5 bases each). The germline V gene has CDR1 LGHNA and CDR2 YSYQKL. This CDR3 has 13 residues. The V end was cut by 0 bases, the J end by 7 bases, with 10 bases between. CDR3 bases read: TGTGCCAGCAGCCAAGACGTGGGGCGGGAACAGTAC. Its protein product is CASSQDVGREQY. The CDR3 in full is CASSQDVGREQYF.

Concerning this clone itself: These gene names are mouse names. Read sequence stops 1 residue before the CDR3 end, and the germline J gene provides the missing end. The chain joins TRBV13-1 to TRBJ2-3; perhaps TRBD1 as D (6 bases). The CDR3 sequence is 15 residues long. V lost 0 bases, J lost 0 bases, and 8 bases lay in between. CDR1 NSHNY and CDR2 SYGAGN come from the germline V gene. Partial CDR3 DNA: TGTGCCAGCAGTGATGCTAGGGGGAGTGCAGAAACGCTGTAT. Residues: CASSDARGSAETLY. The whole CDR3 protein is CASSDARGSAETLYF.

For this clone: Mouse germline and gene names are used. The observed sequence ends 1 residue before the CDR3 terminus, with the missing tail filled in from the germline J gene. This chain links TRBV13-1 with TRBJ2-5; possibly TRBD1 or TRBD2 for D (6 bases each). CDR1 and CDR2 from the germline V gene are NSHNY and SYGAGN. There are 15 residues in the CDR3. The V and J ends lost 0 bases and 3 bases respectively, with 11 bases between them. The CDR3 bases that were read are TGTGCCAGCAGTGATGCAAGGGGGGAGCAAGACACCCAGTAC. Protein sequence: CASSDARGEQDTQY. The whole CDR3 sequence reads CASSDARGEQDTQYF.

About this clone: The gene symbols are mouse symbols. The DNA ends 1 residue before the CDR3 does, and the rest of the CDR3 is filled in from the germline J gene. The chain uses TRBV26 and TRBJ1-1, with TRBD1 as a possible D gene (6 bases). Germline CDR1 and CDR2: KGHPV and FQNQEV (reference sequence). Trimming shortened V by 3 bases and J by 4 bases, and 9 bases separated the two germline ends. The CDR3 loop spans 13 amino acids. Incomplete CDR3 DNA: TGTGCCAGCAGTCTTCGACAGGCCACAGAAGTCTTC. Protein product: CASSLRQATEVF. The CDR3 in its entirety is CASSLRQATEVFF.

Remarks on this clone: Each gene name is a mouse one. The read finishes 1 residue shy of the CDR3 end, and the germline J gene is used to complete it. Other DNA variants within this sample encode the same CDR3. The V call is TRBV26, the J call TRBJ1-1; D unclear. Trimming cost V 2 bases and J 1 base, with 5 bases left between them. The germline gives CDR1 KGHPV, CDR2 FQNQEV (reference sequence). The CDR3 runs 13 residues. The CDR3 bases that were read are TGTGCCAGCAGTCTGGGCAGAAACACAGAAGTCTTC. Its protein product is CASSLGRNTEVF. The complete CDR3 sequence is CASSLGRNTEVFF.